The T cell receptor (beta chain) under discussion was sequenced for a study of CD8 T cells in ankylosing spondylitis. Whole-study findings and limits: Some of these motif variants have turned up before, in reports on reactive arthritis synovial fluid and blood. A TCR beta motif of 8 or 9 highly homologous variants appeared characteristic of ankylosing spondylitis blood. Disease-linked clones were found to be CD8+ and relatively rare in peripheral blood. Reported data indicate significant enrichment of disease-linked clones within matched ankylosing spondylitis synovial fluid.

For TCR beta, libraries came from quantitative 5'-RACE with molecular barcodes. TCRdb redid the calling of the 5' RACE reads with MiXCR, one entry per CDR3 protein. Found here are about 750,000 distinct CDR3 sequences, 19% of them singletons; the top ten hold approximately 18%. This clonotype was detected only a few times. The antigen remains undetermined. The TCR sequence derives from a male donor with ankylosing spondylitis. Input material: blood, either unsorted or a sorted T cell fraction (not recorded which).

The CDR3 loop is CASSEGPGSGYDNEQFF. The CDR3 region has the DNA TGTGCCAGCAGCGAAGGCCCCGGTAGCGGCTACGACAATGAGCAGTTCTTC. V usage is TRBV9 and J usage is TRBJ2-1; TRBD2 might be the D (6 bases). V lost 3 bases to trimming and J lost 5 bases, with 21 bases between them. Looked up from germline, CDR1 is SGDLS and CDR2 is YYNGEE. The CDR3 runs to 17 residues. Combining the CDR3 with reference TRBV9 and TRBJ2-1 gives the whole variable domain DSGVTQTPKHLITATGQRVTLRCSPRSGDLSVYWYQQSLDQGLQFLIQYYNGEERAKGNILERFSAQQFPDLHSELNLSSLELGDSALYFCASSEGPGSGYDNEQFFGPGTRLTVL.